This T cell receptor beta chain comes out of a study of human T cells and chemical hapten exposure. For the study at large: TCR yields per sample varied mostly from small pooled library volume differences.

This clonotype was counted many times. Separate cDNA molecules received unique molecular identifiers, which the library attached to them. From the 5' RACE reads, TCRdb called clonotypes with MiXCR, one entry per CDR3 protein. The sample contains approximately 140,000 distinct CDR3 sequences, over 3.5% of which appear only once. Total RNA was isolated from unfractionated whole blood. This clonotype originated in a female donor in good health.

CDR3 loop: CASSVAGLGQFF. CDR3 DNA: TGTGCCAGCAGTGTCGCGGGGCTGGGGCAGTTCTTC. The gene calls are TRBV12-3 or TRBV12-4 and TRBJ2-1; D is perhaps TRBD2 (6 bases). V was cut by 5 bases and J by 12 bases, with 14 bases left in between. The CDR3 is 12 residues long.